The rows below give T cell receptor beta chains drawn from one sample of a study of cytomegalovirus exposure and HLA in healthy donors. Assay used: immunoSEQ multiplex PCR; TCRdb lists only in-frame clones, some missing. Here the sample spans 80,000 to 130,000 clones, 84% being singletons. The sample comprised PBMCs. Source of these receptors: a woman aged 18-29 years in good health and CMV-seronegative. Both conserved end residues are part of each CDR3. A D gene is named only where the DNA matches it firmly. Clone size is stated in some rows and not others, as once, few, many or a class when expanded.

D gene	V gene	CDR3 length	clone size	J gene	CDR3 protein	CDR3 DNA
-	TRBV7-9	13	-	TRBJ1-2	CASTGGQIYGYTF	TGTGCCAGCACCGGAGGACAGATTTATGGCTACACCTTC
TRBD1	TRBV28	15	-	TRBJ1-3	CASSFHSGGRNTIYF	TGTGCCAGCAGTTTCCATTCAGGGGGGCGAAACACCATATATTTT
-	TRBV5-1	15	-	TRBJ2-7	CASSSGQPGSYEQYF	TGCGCCAGCAGCTCCGGACAGCCGGGCTCCTACGAGCAGTACTTC
TRBD2	TRBV2	14	-	TRBJ2-3	CASRLAGGADTQYF	TGTGCCAGCAGACTAGCGGGAGGGGCAGATACGCAGTATTTT
-	TRBV7-8	17	-	TRBJ2-1	CASSLRPTGRAYNEQFF	TGTGCCAGCAGCCTCCGCCCCACAGGGCGGGCCTACAATGAGCAGTTCTTC
-	TRBV28	15	-	TRBJ1-5	CASSLAGTRDQPQHF	TGTGCCAGCAGTTTAGCCGGGACAAGAGATCAGCCCCAGCATTTT
-	TRBV4-2	15	-	TRBJ2-7	CASSQIQGDLYEQYF	TGTGCCAGCAGCCAGATACAGGGCGATCTCTACGAGCAGTACTTC
TRBD1	TRBV7-3	16	-	TRBJ2-2	CASSLVGTGVGGELFF	TGTGCCAGCAGCTTGGTTGGGACAGGGGTAGGCGGGGAGCTGTTTTTT
-	TRBV27	11	-	TRBJ2-5	CASSSQETQYF	TGTGCCAGCAGTTCTCAAGAGACCCAGTACTTC
-	TRBV7-8	12	-	TRBJ1-3	CASSLVGGTIYF	TGTGCCAGCAGCTTAGTAGGCGGCACCATATATTTT
-	TRBV13	14	-	TRBJ1-1	CASSLTVMNTEAFF	TGTGCCAGCAGCTTAACGGTTATGAACACTGAAGCTTTCTTT
-	TRBV23-1	14	-	TRBJ2-7	CASSLTGEYYEQYF	TGCGCCAGCAGTTTAACGGGGGAGTACTACGAGCAGTACTTC
TRBD1	TRBV19	16	few	TRBJ2-6	CASSGTGGSGANVLTF	TGTGCCAGTTCCGGGACAGGGGGTTCCGGGGCCAACGTCCTGACTTTC
-	TRBV6-1	16	-	TRBJ2-7	CASSEGTPASSYEQYF	TGTGCCAGCAGTGAAGGAACTCCTGCTAGCTCCTACGAGCAGTACTTC
-	TRBV27	15	-	TRBJ1-2	CASSRGPRRDYGYTF	TGTGCCAGCAGCCGAGGACCCCGGAGGGACTATGGCTACACCTTC
TRBD1	TRBV5-4	14	-	TRBJ2-5	CASSFGQGGETQYF	TGTGCCAGCAGCTTTGGACAGGGAGGAGAGACCCAGTACTTC
TRBD1	TRBV10-1	13	once	TRBJ2-7	CASRPDRGYEQYF	TGCGCCAGCAGGCCAGACAGGGGCTACGAGCAGTACTTC
-	TRBV5-1	14	-	TRBJ1-1	CASSLWGEDTEAFF	TGCGCCAGCAGCTTGTGGGGGGAGGACACTGAAGCTTTCTTT
-	TRBV5-1	16	-	TRBJ2-7	CASSLVGTEGPYEQYF	TGCGCCAGCAGCTTGGTGGGAACGGAGGGCCCCTACGAGCAGTACTTC
TRBD1	TRBV2	14	-	TRBJ2-3	CASSEDRRTDTQYF	TGTGCCAGCAGTGAGGACAGGCGGACAGATACGCAGTATTTT
TRBD1	TRBV28	12	-	TRBJ1-2	CASSYRGLGYTF	TGTGCCAGCAGCTACAGGGGGCTCGGCTACACCTTC
TRBD1	TRBV7-9	14	-	TRBJ1-6	CASSLEGGLSPLHF	TGTGCCAGCAGCTTAGAAGGGGGCCTATCACCCCTCCACTTT
TRBD1	TRBV2	15	-	TRBJ1-5	CASSPGQGGDQPQHF	TGTGCCAGCAGTCCAGGACAGGGCGGAGATCAGCCCCAGCATTTT
-	TRBV27	14	-	TRBJ1-5	CASRGPGANQPQHF	TGTGCCAGCAGGGGTCCAGGGGCTAATCAGCCCCAGCATTTT
TRBD2	TRBV5-4	15	-	TRBJ2-3	CASSLWRGEWDTQYF	TGTGCCAGCAGCTTGTGGCGGGGGGAGTGGGATACGCAGTATTTT
TRBD2	TRBV10-3	17	-	TRBJ2-7	CAISESTGTSGYYEQYF	TGTGCCATCAGTGAGTCGACGGGAACTAGCGGGTACTACGAGCAGTACTTC
TRBD2	TRBV27	17	-	TRBJ2-1	CASSLVLAGGPYNEQFF	TGTGCCAGCAGTTTAGTACTAGCGGGGGGGCCCTACAATGAGCAGTTCTTC
-	TRBV21-1	18	-	TRBJ2-7	CASSKLQSFGSPRYEQYF	TGTGCCAGCAGCAAATTGCAATCTTTCGGGAGTCCACGCTACGAGCAGTACTTC